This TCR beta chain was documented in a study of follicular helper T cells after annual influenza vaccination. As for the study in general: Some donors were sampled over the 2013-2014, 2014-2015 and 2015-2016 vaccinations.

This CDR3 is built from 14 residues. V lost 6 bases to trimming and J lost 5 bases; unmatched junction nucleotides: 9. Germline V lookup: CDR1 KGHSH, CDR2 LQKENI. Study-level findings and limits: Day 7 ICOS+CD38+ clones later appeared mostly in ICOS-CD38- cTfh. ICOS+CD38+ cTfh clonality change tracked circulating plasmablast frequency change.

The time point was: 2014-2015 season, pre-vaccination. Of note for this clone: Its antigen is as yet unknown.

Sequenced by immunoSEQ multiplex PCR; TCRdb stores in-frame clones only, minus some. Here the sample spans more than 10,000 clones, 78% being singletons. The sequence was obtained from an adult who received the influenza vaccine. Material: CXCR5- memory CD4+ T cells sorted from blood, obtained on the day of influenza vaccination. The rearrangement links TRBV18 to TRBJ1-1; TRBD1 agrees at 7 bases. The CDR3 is CASSDSGGYTEAFF. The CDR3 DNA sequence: TGTGCCAGCTCCGATTCAGGGGGTTATACTGAAGCTTTCTTT.